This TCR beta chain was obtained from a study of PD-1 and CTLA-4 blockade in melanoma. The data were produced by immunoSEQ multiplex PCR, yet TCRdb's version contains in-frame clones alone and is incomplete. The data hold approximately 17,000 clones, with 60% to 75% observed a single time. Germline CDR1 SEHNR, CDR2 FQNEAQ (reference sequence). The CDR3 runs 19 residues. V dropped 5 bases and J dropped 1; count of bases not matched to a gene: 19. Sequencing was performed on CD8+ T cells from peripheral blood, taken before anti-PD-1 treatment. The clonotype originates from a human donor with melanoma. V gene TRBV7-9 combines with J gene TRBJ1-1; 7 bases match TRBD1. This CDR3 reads CASSTIQLWDSRSNTEAFF. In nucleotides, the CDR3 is TGTGCCAGCAGCACTATCCAATTGTGGGACAGCAGGTCGAACACTGAAGCTTTCTTT.